The 5 T cell receptor beta chains below were found in one sample sequenced in a study of blood T cell repertoires in COVID-19. The assay was immunoSEQ multiplex PCR, and TCRdb's table has in-frame clones only and misses some. The data hold about 98,000 clones, with about 90% observed a single time. Sequenced sample: peripheral blood. The origin of the receptors is a man in his 70s with acute or convalescent COVID-19.

The V and J genes are TRBV5-1 and TRBJ2-1; no clear D. CDR3 length: 13 residues. Per the germline V gene, CDR1 is SGHRS and CDR2 is YFSETQ. Trimming cost V 4 bases and J 7 bases, with 12 bases left between them. The CDR3 nucleotides are TGCGCCAGCAGCCGCAGGTTGTTGAATGAGCAGTTCTTC. Amino acids: CASSRRLLNEQFF.

The rearrangement links TRBV6-1 to TRBJ1-6, with D possibly matching TRBD1 (6 bases). Trimming took 2 bases from V and 0 from J, leaving 20 bases between them. The CDR3 loop spans 20 amino acids. Germline V gene data show CDR1 as MNHNS and CDR2 as SASEGT. The CDR3 bases are TGTGCCAGCAGTGAAATTTTCCCCGCCACAGGGAGCTCCTATAATTCACCCCTCCACTTT. Translation gives CASSEIFPATGSSYNSPLHF.

Worth noting for this clone: Mismatch with germline at one junction end may stem from a read error. This sequence joins TRBV19 and TRBJ1-5, with a possible D match to TRBD1 (6 bases). Germline CDR1 and CDR2: LNHDA and SQIVND (reference sequence). The CDR3 runs 12 residues. CDR3 sequence: CASSIAGRGLDF. CDR3 in DNA: TGTGCCAGTAGTATAGCCGGCAGGGGTCTTGATTTT.

The rearrangement uses TRBV29-1 and TRBJ2-1, with TRBD2 matching over 7 bases. J was trimmed by 1 base and V by 0 bases; bases with no gene match: 3. Per germline, CDR1 SQVTM and CDR2 ANQGSEA. The CDR3 is made up of 15 amino acids. CDR3 amino acids: CSVEDPGGSYNEQFF. In nucleotides, the CDR3 is TGCAGCGTTGAAGATCCCGGGGGGTCCTACAATGAGCAGTTCTTC.

J is TRBJ1-6 and V is TRBV3-1 (or the pseudogene TRBV3-2), with TRBD1 as a possible D gene (5 bases). CDR1 is LGHDT and CDR2 is YNNKEL in the germline V gene (reference sequence). Trimming took off 1 base at V and 10 bases at J, with 14 bases between the two ends. The CDR3 runs to 15 residues. CDR3 DNA sequence: TGTGCCAGCAGCCAAGGGAGACAGACTCTATCACCCCTCCACTTT. This codes for CASSQGRQTLSPLHF.